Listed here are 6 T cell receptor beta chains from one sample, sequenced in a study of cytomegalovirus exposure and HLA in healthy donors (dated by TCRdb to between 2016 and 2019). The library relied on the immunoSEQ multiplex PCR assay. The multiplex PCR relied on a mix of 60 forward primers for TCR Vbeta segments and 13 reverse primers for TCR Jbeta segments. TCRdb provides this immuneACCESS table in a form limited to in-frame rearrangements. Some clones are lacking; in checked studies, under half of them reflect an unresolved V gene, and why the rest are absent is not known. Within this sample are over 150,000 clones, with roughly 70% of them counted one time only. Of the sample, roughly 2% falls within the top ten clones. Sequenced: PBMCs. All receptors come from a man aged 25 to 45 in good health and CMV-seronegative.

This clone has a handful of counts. CDR3: CASSPDRVSFHEQYF. CDR3 in DNA: TGCGCCAGCAGCCCAGACAGGGTATCTTTCCACGAGCAGTACTTC. V and J are TRBV4-1 and TRBJ2-7, with 7 bases that match TRBD1. The CDR3 loop spans 15 amino acids. The V and J ends lost 4 bases and 5 bases, in that order; junction bases with no gene match: 11. CDR1 is MGHRA, CDR2 YSYEKL, per germline.

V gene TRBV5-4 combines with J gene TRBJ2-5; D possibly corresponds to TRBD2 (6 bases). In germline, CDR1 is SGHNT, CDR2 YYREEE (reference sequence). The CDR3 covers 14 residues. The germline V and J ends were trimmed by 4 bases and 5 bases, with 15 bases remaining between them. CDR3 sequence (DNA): TGTGCCAGCAGCCTTCTGGGGGGTGGGGAGACCCAGTACTTC. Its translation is CASSLLGGGETQYF.

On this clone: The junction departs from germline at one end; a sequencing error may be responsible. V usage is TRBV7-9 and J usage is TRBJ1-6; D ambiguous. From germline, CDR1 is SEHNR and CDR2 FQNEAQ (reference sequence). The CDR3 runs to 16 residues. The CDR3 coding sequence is TGTTCCAGCAGCTTAAGCCGGGGAGATAGATATTCACCCCTCCACTTT. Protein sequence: CSSSLSRGDRYSPLHF.

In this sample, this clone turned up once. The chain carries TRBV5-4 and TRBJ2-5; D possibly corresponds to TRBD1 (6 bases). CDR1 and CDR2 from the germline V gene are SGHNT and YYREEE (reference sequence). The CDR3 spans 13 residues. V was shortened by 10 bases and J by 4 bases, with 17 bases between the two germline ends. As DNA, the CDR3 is TGTGCCGTCCCCAGGGGTGAGGGAGAGACCCAGTACTTC. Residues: CAVPRGEGETQYF.

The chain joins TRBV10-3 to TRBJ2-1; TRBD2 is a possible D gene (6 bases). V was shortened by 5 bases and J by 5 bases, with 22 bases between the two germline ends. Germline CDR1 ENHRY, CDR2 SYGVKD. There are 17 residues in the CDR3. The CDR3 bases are TGTGCCATCAGTCACCCCGGGACTGACTTAACCAACAATGAGCAGTTCTTC. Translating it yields CAISHPGTDLTNNEQFF.

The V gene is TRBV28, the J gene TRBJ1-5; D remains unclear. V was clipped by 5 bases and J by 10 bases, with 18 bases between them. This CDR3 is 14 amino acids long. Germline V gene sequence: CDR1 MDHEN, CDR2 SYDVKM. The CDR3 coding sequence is TGTGCCAGCAGTGCAGACACCGAGAATGAACCCCAGCATTTT. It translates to CASSADTENEPQHF.